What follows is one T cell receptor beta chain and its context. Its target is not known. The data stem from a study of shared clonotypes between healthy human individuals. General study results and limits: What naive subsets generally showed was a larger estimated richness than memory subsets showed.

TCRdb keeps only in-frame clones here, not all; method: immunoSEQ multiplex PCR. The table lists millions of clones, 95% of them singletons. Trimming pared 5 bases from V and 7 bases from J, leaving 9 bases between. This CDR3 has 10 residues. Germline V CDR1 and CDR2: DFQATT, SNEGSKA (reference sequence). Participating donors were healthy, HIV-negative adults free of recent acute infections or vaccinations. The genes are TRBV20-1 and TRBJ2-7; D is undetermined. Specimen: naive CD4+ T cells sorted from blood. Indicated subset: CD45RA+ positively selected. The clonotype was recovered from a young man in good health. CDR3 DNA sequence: TGCAGTGCTGCCCTCGATGAGCAGTACTTC. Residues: CSAALDEQYF.